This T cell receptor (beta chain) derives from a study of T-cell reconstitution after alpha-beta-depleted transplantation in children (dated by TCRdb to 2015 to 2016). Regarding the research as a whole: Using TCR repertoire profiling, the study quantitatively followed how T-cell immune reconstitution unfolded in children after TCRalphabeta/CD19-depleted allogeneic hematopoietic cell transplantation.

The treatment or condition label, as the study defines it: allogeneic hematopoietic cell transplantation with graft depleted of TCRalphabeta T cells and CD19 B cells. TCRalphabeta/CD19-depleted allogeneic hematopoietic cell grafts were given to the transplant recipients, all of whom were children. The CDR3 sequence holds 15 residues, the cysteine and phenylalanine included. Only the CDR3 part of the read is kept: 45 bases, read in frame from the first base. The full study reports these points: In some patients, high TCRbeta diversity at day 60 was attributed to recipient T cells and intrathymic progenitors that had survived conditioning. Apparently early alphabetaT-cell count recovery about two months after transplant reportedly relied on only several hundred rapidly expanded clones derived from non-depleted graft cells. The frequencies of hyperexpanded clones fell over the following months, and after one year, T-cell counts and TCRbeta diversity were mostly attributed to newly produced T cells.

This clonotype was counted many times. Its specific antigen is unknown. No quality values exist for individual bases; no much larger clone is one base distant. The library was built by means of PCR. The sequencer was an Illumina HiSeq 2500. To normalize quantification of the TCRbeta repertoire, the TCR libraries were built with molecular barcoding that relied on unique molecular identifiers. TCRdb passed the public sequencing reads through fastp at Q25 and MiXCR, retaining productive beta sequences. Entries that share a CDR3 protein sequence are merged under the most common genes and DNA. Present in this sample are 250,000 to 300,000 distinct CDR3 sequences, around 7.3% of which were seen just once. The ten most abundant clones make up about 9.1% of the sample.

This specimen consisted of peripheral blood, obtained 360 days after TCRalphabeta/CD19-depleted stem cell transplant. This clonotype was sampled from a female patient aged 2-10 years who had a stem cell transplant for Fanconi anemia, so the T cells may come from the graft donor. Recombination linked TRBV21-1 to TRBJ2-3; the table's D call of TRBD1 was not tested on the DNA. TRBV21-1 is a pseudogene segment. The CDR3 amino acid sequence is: CASDKRDSCTDTQYF. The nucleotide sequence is TGTGCCAGCGATAAACGGGATTCCTGCACAGATACGCAGTATTTT.